The sequence of this T cell receptor (beta chain) was determined in a study of STAT5B mutations in CD4+ large granular lymphocyte leukemia. Libraries were prepared by immunoSEQ multiplex PCR; TCRdb keeps only in-frame clonotypes and omits some of them. In the table there are about 19,000 clones, about 81% of which are singletons. Germline CDR1 is GTSNPN and CDR2 is SVGIG (reference sequence). The V end lost 8 bases, the J end lost 7 bases, and 11 bases lay between the germline ends. This CDR3 comprises 10 residues. Broader study findings: Patient CD4-sorted repertoires looked more clonal than healthy CD4+ repertoires, even without putative leukemic clones.

Points on this clone: What it recognizes is unknown.

V gene TRBV30 combines with J gene TRBJ1-2; D gene uncertain. Sequenced: CD4+ T cells from blood buffy coats. This clonotype originated in a human donor in good health. In nucleotides, the CDR3 is TGTGCCACCCGAGAGCGTGGCTACACCTTC. Its translation is CATRERGYTF.